These 29 T cell receptor beta chains share one sample of origin, sequenced in a study of T-cell reconstitution after alpha-beta-depleted transplantation in children. Unique molecular identifiers were built into the TCRbeta library. In TCRdb, the PCR reads were re-called with MiXCR into one record per CDR3 protein. The data contain 450,000 to 550,000 distinct CDR3 sequences, more than 9.5% of them singletons. Sequenced material: PBMCs, mostly from graft donor cells, taken 180 days after TCRalphabeta/CD19-depleted stem cell transplant. All receptors derive from a female patient aged 2-15 years who had a stem cell transplant for aplastic anemia, so the T cells may come from the graft donor.

This clonotype has a handful of counts. The rearrangement links TRBV7-2 to TRBJ1-5, with TRBD1 matching over 9 bases. The V segment lost 5 bases and the J segment 0 bases; nucleotides outside the gene matches: 8. The CDR3 consists of 17 residues. CDR1 and CDR2 from the germline V gene are SGHTA and FQGNSA. The CDR3 sequence is CASSLRTGVFSNQPQHF. In DNA, the CDR3 is TGTGCCAGCAGCCTTAGGACAGGGGTATTTAGCAATCAGCCCCAGCATTTT.

This clonotype was detected a few times. V gene TRBV12-3 or TRBV12-4 combines with J gene TRBJ2-1; D perhaps matches TRBD2 (7 bases). The V end lost 2 bases, the J end lost 2 bases, and 22 bases lay between the germline ends. The CDR3 is made up of 19 amino acids. Here the CDR3 reads CASSLKGLGGRAAYNEQFF. CDR3 DNA sequence: TGTGCCAGCAGTTTAAAGGGTCTGGGGGGGCGGGCGGCCTACAATGAGCAGTTCTTC.

This clonotype was observed at least ten times. The V call is TRBV12-3 or TRBV12-4, the J call TRBJ2-7; a weak D match, TRBD2 (5 bases). The CDR3 sequence is 15 residues long. The V gene lost 2 bases and the J gene lost 6 bases, with 17 bases spanning the gap. The CDR3: CASSLIPPGTSEQYF. CDR3 nucleotides: TGTGCCAGCAGTTTAATTCCTCCGGGAACATCCGAGCAGTACTTC.

This chain uses TRBV25-1 with TRBJ2-7, with D possibly matching TRBD2 (5 bases). Trimming cost V 4 bases and J 3 bases, with 16 bases left between them. CDR1 MGHDK and CDR2 SYGVNS come from the germline V gene. The CDR3 contains 15 residues. CDR3 residues: CASSVPDWGSYEQYV. CDR3 bases: TGTGCCAGCAGTGTCCCGGACTGGGGAAGCTACGAGCAGTACGTC.

The V and J genes are TRBV24-1 and TRBJ1-4; D not certain. This CDR3 region has 12 residues. The V end was cut by 5 bases, the J end by 8 bases, with 8 bases between. CDR1 is KGHDR and CDR2 is SFDVKD in the germline V gene. CDR3 sequence reads: CATSGGNEKLFF. CDR3 coding DNA: TGTGCCACCAGTGGTGGGAACGAAAAACTGTTTTTT.

This clonotype was observed a handful of times. The rearrangement links TRBV5-1 to TRBJ2-2; D unresolved. Germline-derived CDR1 and CDR2 are SGHRS and YFSETQ. The V end was cut by 0 bases, the J end by 6 bases, with 3 bases between. This CDR3 contains 12 residues. The CDR3 nucleotides are TGCGCCAGCAGCTTGGCCTCCGGGGAGCTGTTTTTT. Translating gives CASSLASGELFF.

This clonotype was counted a few times. The rearrangement joins TRBV29-1 to TRBJ2-7, with TRBD2 matching 10 bases. The CDR3 has 14 residues. The junction had 6 bases not matched to a gene; V was cut back by 3 bases and J by 4 bases. Germline loops: CDR1 SQVTM, CDR2 ANQGSEA. The CDR3 DNA reads as TGCAGCGTTGATGGGACTAGCGATCGTTACGAGCAGTACTTC. Its protein is CSVDGTSDRYEQYF.

CDR3: CASSPDRDEAFF. DNA for the CDR3: TGTGCCAGCAGTCCAGACAGGGATGAAGCTTTCTTT. The genes are TRBV27 and TRBJ1-1; 7 bases line up with TRBD1. Germline V gives CDR1 MNHEY, CDR2 SMNVEV (reference sequence). V lost 5 bases to trimming and J lost 7 bases; unmatched junction nucleotides: 4. CDR3 length equals 12 residues.

The V gene is TRBV5-1, the J gene TRBJ1-1, with 10 bases identical to TRBD1. V shed 0 bases and J 5 bases; nucleotides not matched to a gene: 10. The germline V gene encodes CDR1 SGHRS and CDR2 YFSETQ. The CDR3 is 17 residues long. CDR3 nucleotides: TGCGCCAGCAGCTTGGGACAGGGGGCGCCTCCTGGGACTGAAGCTTTCTTT. This codes for CASSLGQGAPPGTEAFF. The full variable domain, with the rest looked up from reference TRBV5-1 and TRBJ1-1, is KAGVTQTPRYLIKTRGQQVTLSCSPISGHRSVSWYQQTPGQGLQFLFEYFSETQRNKGNFPGRFSGRQFSNSRSEMNVSTLELGDSALYLCASSLGQGAPPGTEAFFGQGTRLTVV.

The rearrangement uses TRBV5-1 and TRBJ1-3; D unclear. This CDR3 has 13 amino acids. Germline values: CDR1 SGHRS, CDR2 YFSETQ. The ends were cut back, 0 bases at V and 8 bases at J, with 9 bases in the middle. The DNA of the CDR3 is TGCGCCAGCAGCTTGGGGTTTTCGGACACCATATATTTT. Protein sequence: CASSLGFSDTIYF.

The rearrangement links TRBV28 to TRBJ2-5; 11 bases align to TRBD1. V was clipped by 3 bases and J by 3 bases; unmatched bases: 6. Germline assignment: CDR1 MDHEN and CDR2 SYDVKM. CDR3 size: 16 residues. In DNA form, the CDR3 reads TGTGCCAGCAGTTTTGTCGGGACAGGGGGGAAAGAGACCCAGTACTTC. It codes for CASSFVGTGGKETQYF.

The chain has TRBV3-1 and TRBJ1-2; D possibly corresponds to TRBD1 (5 bases). The CDR3 loop spans 12 amino acids. Germline-derived CDR1 and CDR2 are LGHDT and YNNKEL (reference sequence). V was clipped by 1 base and J by 12 bases, with 12 bases between them. CDR3 DNA: TGTGCCAGCAGCCAAGTTACGGGACTGCACACCTTC. Translated, it gives CASSQVTGLHTF.

This clonotype was counted only a few times. CDR3 amino acids: CASSLMATLGNRGLSTDTQYF. CDR3 sequence (DNA): TGTGCCAGCAGCTTAATGGCTACTCTCGGGAACAGGGGGCTTAGCACAGATACGCAGTATTTT. V gene TRBV7-3 combines with J gene TRBJ2-3; the match to TRBD1 covers 9 bases. Germline CDR1 SGHTA, CDR2 FQGTGA. J was trimmed by 0 bases and V by 1 base; bases with no gene match: 17. This CDR3 spans 21 amino acids. Filled out from reference TRBV7-3 and TRBJ2-3, the complete variable domain reads GAGVSQTPSNKVTEKGKYVELRCDPISGHTALYWYRQSLGQGPEFLIYFQGTGAADDSGLPNDRFFAVRPEGSVSTLKIQRTERGDSAVYLCASSLMATLGNRGLSTDTQYFGPGTRLTVL.

The chain employs TRBV7-2 and TRBJ2-1, with 9 bases lining up with TRBD2. The ends lost 0 bases at V and 5 bases at J; junction bases unmatched: 11. This CDR3 has 18 amino acids. Germline loops: CDR1 SGHTA, CDR2 FQGNSA. CDR3 in DNA: TGTGCCAGCAGCTTAGCGGCGATAGCGGGAGAAAGGGACAATGAGCAGTTCTTC. The encoded protein is CASSLAAIAGERDNEQFF.

V usage is TRBV7-3 and J usage is TRBJ2-7; D is ambiguous. Germline assignment: CDR1 SGHTA and CDR2 FQGTGA. Trimming shortened V by 9 bases and J by 3 bases, and 15 bases separated the two germline ends. This CDR3 contains 13 residues. In DNA, the CDR3 is TGTGCCAGAAGCACCCGACACGGCTACGAGCAGTACTTC. This encodes CARSTRHGYEQYF.

The genes are TRBV27 and TRBJ2-1; TRBD2 aligns across 10 bases. The CDR3 totals 17 residues. Trimming cost V 5 bases and J 3 bases; bases outside gene matches: 10. Germline V lookup: CDR1 MNHEY, CDR2 SMNVEV (reference sequence). The CDR3: CASSPRTGLAVYNEQFF. In DNA, the CDR3 is TGTGCCAGCAGTCCTCGTACCGGACTAGCGGTCTACAATGAGCAGTTCTTC.

There are a few counts of this clonotype. The V gene is TRBV10-3, the J gene TRBJ1-1; no reliable D call. V lost 4 bases and J 1 base, leaving 10 bases between the germline ends. The CDR3 has 14 residues. The germline gives CDR1 ENHRY, CDR2 SYGVKD. CDR3 bases: TGTGCCATCAGTGGAGGGATAGGGAACACTGAAGCTTTCTTT. Amino acid sequence: CAISGGIGNTEAFF.

The chain couples TRBV4-1 to TRBJ2-2, with a weak D call TRBD2 (6 bases). The V end was cut by 5 bases, the J end by 6 bases, with 13 bases between. The CDR3 is 14 residues long. Germline assignment: CDR1 MGHRA and CDR2 YSYEKL. DNA of the CDR3: TGCGCCAGCAGCAATGGTGGCGGGGCCGGGGAGCTGTTTTTT. This encodes CASSNGGGAGELFF.

This clonotype was counted only a few times. This chain uses TRBV7-2 with TRBJ2-7, with D perhaps assigned TRBD1 or TRBD2 (7 bases each). Germline-derived CDR1 and CDR2 are SGHTA and FQGNSA. With 5 bases removed from V and 3 bases from J, the gap between germline ends came to 20 bases. CDR3 length: 16 residues. The CDR3 coding sequence is TGTGCCAGCAGCCCAGGGGGGACTAAGGTTGTCTACGAGCAGTACTTC. It specifies CASSPGGTKVVYEQYF.

This clonotype occurred a few times. The chain has TRBV12-3 or TRBV12-4 and TRBJ2-7, with TRBD2 identical over 12 bases. Trimming removed 5 bases from V and 2 bases from J; junction bases left unmatched: 7. The CDR3 sequence is 16 residues long. CDR3 sequence reads: CASSTALAGGTYEQYV. CDR3 DNA: TGTGCCAGCAGTACGGCGCTAGCGGGAGGGACCTACGAGCAGTACGTC.

The rearrangement uses TRBV24-1 and TRBJ2-1; D perhaps matches TRBD2 (6 bases). Trimming removed 3 bases from V and 9 bases from J, with 14 bases in between. Germline-derived CDR1 and CDR2 are KGHDR and SFDVKD. This CDR3 has 14 residues. For the CDR3, the DNA is TGTGCCACCAGTGATGGCCGGGAGAATGGTGAGCAGTTCTTC. Amino acids: CATSDGRENGEQFF.

In its sample, this clonotype was seen many times. CDR3 region: CASSLTPRGSSSNEQFF. DNA of the CDR3: TGTGCCAGCAGCCTTACCCCTAGGGGGTCGTCGAGCAATGAGCAGTTCTTC. The chain has TRBV7-9 and TRBJ2-1, with D perhaps TRBD1 (6 bases). Trimming took off 5 bases at V and 6 bases at J, with 23 bases between the two ends. Germline CDR1 and CDR2: SEHNR and FQNEAQ (reference sequence). The CDR3 is 17 amino acids.

The genes are TRBV20-1 and TRBJ1-6; 8 nucleotides align to TRBD1. The CDR3 totals 15 residues. The junction had 11 bases not matched to a gene; V was cut back by 3 bases and J by 10 bases. Per the germline V gene, CDR1 is DFQATT and CDR2 is SNEGSKA (reference sequence). The CDR3 loop reads CSASSDRGMRSPLHF. The CDR3 DNA reads TGCAGTGCTAGTTCTGACAGGGGAATGAGATCACCCCTCCACTTT.

This chain connects TRBV18 to TRBJ2-3; TRBD2 might be the D (6 bases). V was clipped by 4 bases and J by 2 bases, with 13 bases between them. The CDR3 consists of 15 residues. Germline V CDR1 and CDR2: KGHSH, LQKENI. CDR3 amino acids: CASSLNPGATDTQYF. The CDR3 coding sequence is TGTGCCAGCTCACTTAATCCGGGAGCCACAGATACGCAGTATTTT. The full variable domain, with the rest looked up from reference TRBV18 and TRBJ2-3, is NAGVMQNPRHLVRRRGQEARLRCSPMKGHSHVYWYRQLPEEGLKFMVYLQKENIIDESGMPKERFSAEFPKEGPSILRIQQVVRGDSAAYFCASSLNPGATDTQYFGPGTRLTVL.

This clonotype was detected only a few times. The chain carries TRBV20-1 and TRBJ2-1; D is perhaps TRBD1 (6 bases). Germline assignment: CDR1 DFQATT and CDR2 SNEGSKA (reference sequence). The CDR3 is 17 amino acids. Trimming cost V 0 bases and J 1 base, with 16 bases left between them. The CDR3 DNA follows: TGCAGTGCTAGAGATCCCCGGGACACACGTTCCTACAATGAGCAGTTCTTC. Translated: CSARDPRDTRSYNEQFF.

This clonotype was seen a handful of times. V usage is TRBV7-2 and J usage is TRBJ2-1; D is uncertain. The CDR3 is 13 amino acids. Germline assignment: CDR1 SGHTA and CDR2 FQGNSA. Trimming cost V 4 bases and J 6 bases, with 10 bases left between them. The CDR3 spells CASSSTGFNEQFF. Written as DNA, the CDR3 is TGTGCCAGCAGCTCCACCGGCTTCAATGAGCAGTTCTTC. The complete variable domain, with remaining parts taken from reference TRBV7-2 and TRBJ2-1, reads GAGVSQSPSNKVTEKGKDVELRCDPISGHTALYWYRQSLGQGLEFLIYFQGNSAPDKSGLPSDRFSAERTGGSVSTLTIQRTQQEDSAVYLCASSSTGFNEQFFGPGTRLTVL.

The chain combines TRBV5-1 with TRBJ1-5; 7 bases agree with TRBD1. The germline V gene encodes CDR1 SGHRS and CDR2 YFSETQ. V trimming: 1 base; J trimming: 7 bases; junction bases outside the gene matches: 2. The length of the CDR3 is 13 residues. CDR3 amino acids: CASSLLGQQPQHF. In DNA form, the CDR3 reads TGCGCCAGCAGCTTGCTGGGACAGCAGCCCCAGCATTTT. Full variable domain (rest looked up from reference TRBV5-1 and TRBJ1-5): KAGVTQTPRYLIKTRGQQVTLSCSPISGHRSVSWYQQTPGQGLQFLFEYFSETQRNKGNFPGRFSGRQFSNSRSEMNVSTLELGDSALYLCASSLLGQQPQHFGDGTRLSIL.

This clonotype came up a few times. V is TRBV2 and J is TRBJ2-7; D ambiguous. With 3 bases removed from V and 6 bases from J, the gap between germline ends came to 18 bases. CDR1 and CDR2 (germline): SNHLY, FYNNEI. CDR3 size: 15 residues. The CDR3 DNA reads TGTGCCAGCAGTGACCAGGTACAGCAAGGTGGCGAGCAGTACGTC. Translating gives CASSDQVQQGGEQYV.

This clonotype was picked up a small number of times. CDR3 sequence: CASSKGVQPREDTQYF. DNA of the CDR3: TGTGCCAGCAGCAAAGGTGTCCAGCCGAGAGAGGATACGCAGTATTTT. The chain combines TRBV21-1 with TRBJ2-3; no DNA check was done on the table's D call, TRBD1. TRBV21-1 is annotated as a pseudogene. The CDR3 extends over 16 amino acids.